What follows is one T cell receptor beta chain and its context. Its antigen is still unknown. This entry is derived from a study of CD8+CD57+ T cells in acquired aplastic anemia. Overall study context: The mean DNA yield obtained from sorted CD4+ and CD8+ cells came to around 3 ug.

The CDR3 runs 15 residues. The germline V gene encodes CDR1 LNHDA and CDR2 SQIVND (reference sequence). V lost 8 bases and J 0 bases, leaving 16 bases between the germline ends. Overall study findings and caveats: Approximately 30 was the count of CD8+ CDR3 sequences that patients shared with controls.

According to the study, genomic DNA was the template for TCR beta VDJ and CDR3 profiling. TCRdb processed the reads anew with MiXCR; each CDR3 protein has one entry. Here the sample spans some 160,000 distinct CDR3 sequences, 40% to 55% being singletons. Patients picked for sequencing had shown CD8+CD57+ cell expansion detected by flow cytometry. When blood sampling took place, the patients had received no therapy. The sample taken for sequencing was sorted CD4+, CD8+, or CD8+CD57+ T cells (not recorded which) from PBMCs. The V gene is TRBV19, the J gene TRBJ2-5, with D perhaps being TRBD1 or TRBD2 (6 bases each). The TCR comes from a human donor with aplastic anemia. The CDR3 region has the DNA TGTGCCAGTCACGGAGGGCGGGACAACCAAGAGACCCAGTACTTC. Amino acids: CASHGGRDNQETQYF.